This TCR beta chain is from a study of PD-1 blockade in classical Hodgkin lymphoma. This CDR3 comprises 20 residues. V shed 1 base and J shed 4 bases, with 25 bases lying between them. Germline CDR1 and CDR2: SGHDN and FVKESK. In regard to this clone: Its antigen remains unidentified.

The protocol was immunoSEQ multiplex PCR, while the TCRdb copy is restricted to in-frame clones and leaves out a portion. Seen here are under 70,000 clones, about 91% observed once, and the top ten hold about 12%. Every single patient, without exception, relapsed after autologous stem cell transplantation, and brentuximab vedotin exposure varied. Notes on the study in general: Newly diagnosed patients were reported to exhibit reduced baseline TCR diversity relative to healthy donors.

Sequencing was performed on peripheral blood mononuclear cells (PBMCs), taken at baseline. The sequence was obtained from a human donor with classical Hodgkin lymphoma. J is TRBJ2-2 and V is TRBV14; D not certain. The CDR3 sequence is CASSQVPPWAAPLLTGELFF. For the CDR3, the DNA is TGTGCCAGCAGCCAAGTCCCCCCCTGGGCAGCCCCCCTCCTCACCGGGGAGCTGTTTTTT.